Each of the 21 T cell receptor beta chains below was sequenced from the same sample in a study of OX40 agonist ivuxolimab in advanced cancers. Using immunoSEQ multiplex PCR, the repertoire was profiled, and TCRdb retains in-frame clones only, with some absent. Of about 45,000 clones listed, around 90% were seen once; the top ten hold approximately 18%. The sequences come from CD4+ or CD8+ T cells sorted from blood, collected in a trial of the OX40 agonist ivuxolimab. These receptors were collected from an adult with an advanced solid tumor such as melanoma, head and neck, liver or kidney cancer.

V is TRBV9 and J is TRBJ2-1; D is unresolved. This CDR3 has 14 residues. V was pared by 0 bases and J by 4 bases, with 8 bases between. Germline V gene lookup returns CDR1 SGDLS and CDR2 YYNGEE. CDR3 DNA sequence: TGTGCCAGCAGCGTAGGATTGGGGTACAATGAGCAGTTCTTC. Translated, it gives CASSVGLGYNEQFF.

This chain links TRBV7-6 with TRBJ1-2; no clear D gene. Germline CDR1 is SGHVS and CDR2 is FNYEAQ. V was cut by 1 base and J by 2 bases, with 5 bases left in between. The CDR3 covers 13 residues. For the CDR3, the DNA is TGTGCCAGCAGCTTAGACCCAAACTATGGCTACACCTTC. It is translated as CASSLDPNYGYTF.

The V and J genes are TRBV7-9 and TRBJ2-6, with D unclear. The germline V gene encodes CDR1 SEHNR and CDR2 FQNEAQ (reference sequence). CDR3 length: 16 amino acids. V lost 9 bases, J lost 1 base, and 16 bases lay in between. CDR3 bases: TGTGCCAGTATTCGACGCGAACTATCTGGGGCCAACGTCCTGACTTTC. Its translation: CASIRRELSGANVLTF.

CDR3 region: CASSSRQVYEAFF. CDR3 sequence (DNA): TGTGCCAGCAGCTCTCGACAGGTATATGAAGCTTTCTTT. This sequence joins TRBV11-2 and TRBJ1-1, with D possibly matching TRBD1 (6 bases). V was trimmed by 4 bases and J by 7 bases, leaving 13 bases between them. Germline V gene sequence: CDR1 SGHAT, CDR2 FQNNGV. This CDR3 region has 13 residues.

This chain links TRBV19 with TRBJ2-7; D might be TRBD1 (5 bases). V lost 3 bases to trimming and J lost 4 bases, with 16 bases between them. Germline V gene sequence: CDR1 LNHDA, CDR2 SQIVND (reference sequence). CDR3 size: 15 residues. CDR3 coding DNA: TGTGCCAGTAGTATCAGGCAGGGCCACTTATACGAGCAGTACTTC. This encodes CASSIRQGHLYEQYF.

The J gene is TRBJ2-3, the V gene TRBV4-1; D is unclear. The CDR3 runs 14 residues. V was trimmed by 0 bases and J by 3 bases, leaving 7 bases between them. The germline gives CDR1 MGHRA, CDR2 YSYEKL. The CDR3 DNA follows: TGCGCCAGCAGCCAAGATGTTCAGACAGATACGCAGTATTTT. Encoded protein: CASSQDVQTDTQYF.

V and J are TRBV10-2 and TRBJ2-1, with D perhaps matching TRBD1 (6 bases). V was shortened by 10 bases and J by 8 bases, with 18 bases between the two germline ends. Germline V gene data show CDR1 as WSHSY and CDR2 as SAAADI. This CDR3 has 13 residues. The CDR3 DNA sequence: TGCGCCACCAAACAGGACAGTGGGTATGAGCAGTTCTTC. This codes for CATKQDSGYEQFF.

The chain has TRBV7-2 and TRBJ1-1; unclear D gene. The germline gives CDR1 SGHTA, CDR2 FQGNSA. CDR3 length: 14 residues. The ends were cut back, 0 bases at V and 4 bases at J, with 9 bases in the middle. This CDR3 is CASSLASWGTEAFF. The CDR3 nucleotides read TGTGCCAGCAGCTTAGCTTCTTGGGGCACTGAAGCTTTCTTT.

The chain carries TRBV5-6 and TRBJ2-1, with 8 bases matching TRBD2. Germline CDR1 SGHDT, CDR2 YYEEEE. V gave up 2 bases and J gave up 6 bases; unmatched junction bases: 1. The CDR3 spans 13 residues. CDR3 protein: CASSLGLANEQFF. In DNA form, the CDR3 reads TGTGCCAGCAGCTTAGGACTAGCCAATGAGCAGTTCTTC.

The chain combines TRBV27 with TRBJ1-1; no firm D call. The V end lost 5 bases, the J end lost 7 bases, and 17 bases lay between the germline ends. Germline CDR1 is MNHEY and CDR2 is SMNVEV (reference sequence). The CDR3 has 14 amino acids. The CDR3 is CASSLDGPGDEAFF. The CDR3 nucleotides are TGTGCCAGCAGTCTGGATGGTCCGGGTGATGAAGCTTTCTTT.

The V gene is TRBV19, the J gene TRBJ2-7, with D perhaps assigned TRBD1 or TRBD2 (6 bases each). The V and J ends lost 6 bases and 1 base respectively, with 13 bases between them. Germline V gene lookup returns CDR1 LNHDA and CDR2 SQIVND (reference sequence). The CDR3 spans 14 residues. CDR3 amino acids: CASSSGGGSYEQYF. As DNA, the CDR3 is TGTGCCAGTAGCTCCGGAGGGGGTTCCTACGAGCAGTACTTC.

The chain recombines TRBV27 with TRBJ2-3; the D gene is possibly TRBD1 (5 bases). This CDR3 has 14 residues. Looked up from germline, CDR1 is MNHEY and CDR2 is SMNVEV (reference sequence). Trimming removed 6 bases at V and 5 bases at J, with 15 bases between. The CDR3 nucleotides read TGTGCCAGCAGCACTGACCCCCAGGGAGATACGCAGTATTTT. This sequence encodes CASSTDPQGDTQYF.

The chain recombines TRBV18 with TRBJ1-3; no clear D. The CDR3 sequence is 14 residues long. V lost 3 bases and J lost 1, with 7 bases in between. Germline V gives CDR1 KGHSH, CDR2 LQKENI. CDR3 sequence (DNA): TGTGCCAGCTCACCGACGGGTTCTGGAAACACCATATATTTT. Protein: CASSPTGSGNTIYF.

J is TRBJ2-3 and V is TRBV13, with 8 bases matching TRBD2. Per the germline V gene, CDR1 is PRHDT and CDR2 is FYEKMQ (reference sequence). The V and J ends lost 5 bases and 1 base, in that order; junction bases with no gene match: 5. The CDR3 sequence is 15 residues long. CDR3 sequence: CASSPRTSRTDTQYF. CDR3 sequence (DNA): TGTGCCAGCAGCCCCCGGACTAGCCGCACAGATACGCAGTATTTT.

The chain joins TRBV4-2 to TRBJ2-2; TRBD2 matches at 10 bases. CDR1 LGHNA and CDR2 YNFKEQ come from the germline V gene. The CDR3 totals 16 residues. The J segment lost 3 bases and the V segment lost 1 base, leaving 2 bases of the junction unmatched. In DNA, the CDR3 is TGTGCCAGCAGCCAAGGGACTAGCGGATACACCGGGGAGCTGTTTTTT. Translated, it gives CASSQGTSGYTGELFF.

V and J are TRBV10-2 and TRBJ1-1; 7 bases agree with TRBD1. The length of the CDR3 is 13 residues. The junction had 6 bases not matched to a gene; V was cut back by 8 bases and J by 3 bases. Per germline, CDR1 WSHSY and CDR2 SAAADI. CDR3: CASSLGQDTEAFF. In nucleotides, the CDR3 is TGCGCCAGCTCCCTTGGACAGGACACTGAAGCTTTCTTT.

V gene TRBV14 combines with J gene TRBJ2-1; TRBD2 aligns across 8 bases. The CDR3 runs to 19 residues. Germline CDR1 SGHDN, CDR2 FVKESK. V was clipped by 1 base and J by 5 bases; unmatched bases: 16. CDR3 sequence: CASSQGPGGNWREDNEQFF. Written as DNA, the CDR3 is TGTGCCAGCAGCCAAGGACCCGGGGGGAACTGGCGGGAGGACAATGAGCAGTTCTTC.

V and J are TRBV5-8 and TRBJ1-5; no clear D gene. The CDR3 runs to 15 residues. Looked up from germline, CDR1 is SGHTS and CDR2 is YDEGEE. Trimming removed 0 bases from V and 5 bases from J, with 12 bases in between. The CDR3: CASSLAEGPHQPQHF. CDR3 nucleotides: TGTGCCAGCAGCTTGGCCGAGGGTCCCCATCAGCCCCAGCATTTT.

This rearrangement joins TRBV19 to TRBJ2-1, with 9 bases that match TRBD2. CDR3 size: 14 residues. Unmatched junction bases numbered 6, after V lost 5 bases and J lost 7 bases. Germline lookup yields CDR1 LNHDA and CDR2 SQIVND (reference sequence). This CDR3 reads CASSFSGSGNEQFF. DNA for the CDR3: TGTGCCAGTAGTTTTAGCGGGAGCGGGAATGAGCAGTTCTTC. Looking up the rest from reference TRBV19 and TRBJ2-1 gives the full variable domain: DGGITQSPKYLFRKEGQNVTLSCEQNLNHDAMYWYRQDPGQGLRLIYYSQIVNDFQKGDIAEGYSVSREKKESFPLTVTSAQKNPTAFYLCASSFSGSGNEQFFGPGTRLTVL.

V and J are TRBV4-1 and TRBJ2-5; D perhaps matches TRBD2 (6 bases). The DNA end lines up better with TRBJ2-7; the J call may be wrong. Germline V gene lookup returns CDR1 MGHRA and CDR2 YSYEKL. CDR3 length: 14 residues. The CDR3 sequence: CASSQGFAGYEQYF. The CDR3 bases are TGCGCCAGCAGCCAGGGCTTTGCGGGATACGAGCAGTACTTC.

The chain recombines TRBV28 with TRBJ2-7; weak D call: TRBD2 (5 bases). The ends were cut back, 6 bases at V and 0 bases at J, with 15 bases in the middle. The CDR3 length is 15 residues. Looked up from germline, CDR1 is MDHEN and CDR2 is SYDVKM. The CDR3 reads CASRTHPLDSYEQYF. CDR3 nucleotides: TGTGCCAGCAGAACCCACCCACTAGACTCCTACGAGCAGTACTTC. Complete variable domain (other parts from reference TRBV28 and TRBJ2-7): DVKVTQSSRYLVKRTGEKVFLECVQDMDHENMFWYRQDPGLGLRLIYFSYDVKMKEKGDIPEGYSVSREKKERFSLILESASTNQTSMYLCASRTHPLDSYEQYFGPGTRLTVT.